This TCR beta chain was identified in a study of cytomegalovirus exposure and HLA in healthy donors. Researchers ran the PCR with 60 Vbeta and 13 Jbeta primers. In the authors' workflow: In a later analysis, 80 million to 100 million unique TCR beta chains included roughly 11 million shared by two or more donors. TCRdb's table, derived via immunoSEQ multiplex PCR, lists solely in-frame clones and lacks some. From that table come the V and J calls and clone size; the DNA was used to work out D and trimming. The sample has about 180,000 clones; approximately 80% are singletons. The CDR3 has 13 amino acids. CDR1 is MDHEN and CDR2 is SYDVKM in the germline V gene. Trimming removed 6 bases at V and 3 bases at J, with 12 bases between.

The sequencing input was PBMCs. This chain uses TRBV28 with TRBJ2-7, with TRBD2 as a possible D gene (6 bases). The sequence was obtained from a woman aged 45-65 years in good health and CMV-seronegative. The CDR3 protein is CASSMTSFYEQYF. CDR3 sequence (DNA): TGTGCCAGCAGCATGACTAGTTTCTACGAGCAGTACTTC.